Presented here are 31 T cell receptor beta chains from one specimen sequenced in a study of blood T cells in healthy people across ages. A sample-barcoded 5' primer and a J-beta primer mix were used in a second PCR of roughly 6 to 12 cycles. Using its own MiXCR run on the 5' RACE reads, TCRdb lists one record per CDR3 protein. The sample has about 800,000 distinct CDR3 sequences, about three fifths seen once. The material sequenced was blood. The receptors were sampled from a man aged 25-40 years in good health.

The sample holds one count of this clonotype. The genes are TRBV5-4 and TRBJ2-5, with D unclear. The J call is uncertain, as TRBJ2-1 better fits the DNA end. Germline CDR1 and CDR2: SGHNT and YYREEE (reference sequence). This CDR3 has 14 residues. Written as DNA, the CDR3 is TGTGCCAGCAGCTTGGAGCTACATCAAGAGACCCAGTTCTTC. Its protein is CASSLELHQETQFF.

The rearrangement uses TRBV12-3 or TRBV12-4 and TRBJ1-4; D ambiguous. The V and J ends lost 6 bases and 4 bases respectively, with 9 bases between them. This CDR3 spans 13 amino acids. The CDR3 region has the DNA TGTGCCAGCAGGGTCGCCGGTAATGAAAAACTGTTTTTT. This sequence encodes CASRVAGNEKLFF.

The chain links TRBV18 to TRBJ1-1; no firm D call. This CDR3 has 15 amino acids. V lost 6 bases and J lost 4, with 18 bases in between. The germline CDR1 and CDR2 sequences are KGHSH and LQKENI. CDR3 in amino acids: CASSPQVGGGTEAFF. CDR3 nucleotide sequence: TGTGCCAGCTCCCCCCAGGTCGGCGGAGGCACTGAAGCTTTCTTT.

V usage is TRBV7-2 and J usage is TRBJ1-2; D is perhaps TRBD1 (5 bases). The germline V gene encodes CDR1 SGHTA and CDR2 FQGNSA. The CDR3 has 15 residues. V lost 7 bases and J 4 bases, leaving 19 bases between the germline ends. DNA for the CDR3: TGTGCCAGCACCACCCTGGGGGGTGGGAGCTATGGCTACACCTTC. It translates to CASTTLGGGSYGYTF.

The gene calls are TRBV6-2 or TRBV6-3 and TRBJ2-2; D is ambiguous. Between the trimmed V and J ends, which lost 7 bases and 6 bases, there was a span of 9 bases. This CDR3 is 12 amino acids long. CDR1 and CDR2 (germline): MNHEY, SVGEGT. This CDR3 is CASTLEAGELFF. Written as DNA, the CDR3 is TGTGCCAGCACCCTTGAGGCCGGGGAGCTGTTTTTT.

The V call is TRBV3-1, the J call TRBJ2-3; D tentatively fits TRBD1 or TRBD2 (5 bases each). Germline V CDR1 and CDR2: LGHDT, YNNKEL (reference sequence). Trimming stripped 1 base from V and 1 base from J, with 18 bases between. The CDR3 consists of 18 residues. Here the CDR3 DNA reads TGTGCCAGCAGCCAAGTTATTGGCGCCCGAGGGGGCACAGATACGCAGTATTTT. Its translation is CASSQVIGARGGTDTQYF.

V and J are TRBV9 and TRBJ1-4; D unresolved. This CDR3 is built from 16 residues. The V and J ends lost 4 bases and 1 base respectively, with 14 bases between them. Germline V gene sequence: CDR1 SGDLS, CDR2 YYNGEE. The DNA for the CDR3 is TGTGCCAGCAGCCCCCACCGACAAGGAACTAATGAAAAACTGTTTTTT. Residues: CASSPHRQGTNEKLFF.

The rearrangement joins TRBV6-5 to TRBJ1-2, with a tentative D call TRBD1 (6 bases). V was pared by 5 bases and J by 4 bases, with 11 bases between. The CDR3 spans 13 residues. Germline-derived CDR1 and CDR2 are MNHEY and SVGAGI. The CDR3 protein is CASSPRQVYGYTF. DNA for the CDR3: TGTGCCAGCAGTCCCAGACAGGTCTATGGCTACACCTTC.

This chain links TRBV28 with TRBJ1-1, with 7 bases aligning to TRBD1. CDR3 length equals 13 residues. Trimming took 4 bases from V and 10 from J; bases not matched to a gene: 9. Looked up from germline, CDR1 is MDHEN and CDR2 is SYDVKM. CDR3 sequence (DNA): TGTGCCAGCAGTTCAGGGGGAATAAGGCGAGCTTTCTTT. Its protein product is CASSSGGIRRAFF.

This clonotype has only one observation. CDR3 bases: TGTGCCAGCAGCCTCGGCAGATCCAACGAGCAGTACTTC. It is translated as CASSLGRSNEQYF. This chain links TRBV6-5 with TRBJ2-7; no definite D call. Germline V gene lookup returns CDR1 MNHEY and CDR2 SVGAGI. This CDR3 has 13 residues. Trimming cost V 6 bases and J 5 bases, with 14 bases left between them.

This clonotype was counted a few times. This chain joins TRBV28 and TRBJ2-5; D is unclear. The CDR3 is made up of 14 amino acids. CDR1 is MDHEN and CDR2 is SYDVKM in the germline V gene. Trimming removed 5 bases at V and 4 bases at J, with 14 bases between. This CDR3 is CASSLRTARETQYF. The CDR3 DNA sequence: TGTGCCAGCAGTCTGAGAACCGCCCGAGAGACCCAGTACTTC.

The rearrangement links TRBV19 to TRBJ2-7; D unclear. The CDR3 consists of 15 residues. V shed 4 bases and J shed 0 bases, with 13 bases lying between them. Germline CDR1 and CDR2: LNHDA and SQIVND (reference sequence). This chain's CDR3 is CASSSGPSSSYEQYF. As DNA, the CDR3 is TGTGCCAGTAGTAGCGGTCCGTCGAGCTCCTACGAGCAGTACTTC.

This clonotype was seen only a few times. The V gene is TRBV27, the J gene TRBJ2-7, with a tentative D call TRBD2 (6 bases). The V gene lost 9 bases and the J gene lost 3 bases, with 15 bases spanning the gap. Per the germline V gene, CDR1 is MNHEY and CDR2 is SMNVEV (reference sequence). The CDR3 runs 13 residues. The CDR3 reads CASSYTAGYEQYF. CDR3 sequence (DNA): TGTGCCAGTTCCTACACAGCGGGCTACGAGCAGTACTTC.

This chain uses TRBV3-1 with TRBJ1-2; 8 nucleotides agree with TRBD1. The CDR3 runs 14 residues. The V gene end was trimmed by 1 base and the J gene end by 4 bases; junction bases not matched to a gene: 2. Germline-derived CDR1 and CDR2 are LGHDT and YNNKEL (reference sequence). In DNA form, the CDR3 reads TGTGCCAGCAGCCAAGCAGGGGGCGTCTATGGCTACACCTTC. Amino acid sequence: CASSQAGGVYGYTF.

This clonotype has a handful of counts. This chain links TRBV7-2 with TRBJ2-7, with D maybe TRBD1 (6 bases). Germline V CDR1 and CDR2: SGHTA, FQGNSA. The CDR3 runs 14 residues. V lost 5 bases to trimming and J lost 0 bases, with 11 bases between them. In DNA, the CDR3 is TGTGCCAGCAGCCCCACGACAGGCTCCTACGAGCAGTACTTC. As protein: CASSPTTGSYEQYF. Looking up the rest from reference TRBV7-2 and TRBJ2-7 gives the full variable domain: GAGVSQSPSNKVTEKGKDVELRCDPISGHTALYWYRQSLGQGLEFLIYFQGNSAPDKSGLPSDRFSAERTGGSVSTLTIQRTQQEDSAVYLCASSPTTGSYEQYFGPGTRLTVT.

This clonotype occurred once. The chain employs TRBV11-2 and TRBJ2-7; a possible D gene is TRBD1 (5 bases). The V gene's germline CDR1 is SGHAT and CDR2 FQNNGV. The CDR3 extends over 13 amino acids. Trimming removed 5 bases from V and 3 bases from J, with 11 bases in between. The CDR3 here is CASSPGRLYEQYF. DNA for the CDR3: TGTGCCAGCAGCCCAGGGCGGCTCTACGAGCAGTACTTC.

This rearrangement joins TRBV11-2 to TRBJ2-3, with a weak D call TRBD1 (7 bases). V was clipped by 7 bases and J by 5 bases, with 13 bases between them. This CDR3 comprises 13 residues. CDR1 is SGHAT, CDR2 FQNNGV, per germline. This chain's CDR3 is CASNGGGGDTQYF. In nucleotides, the CDR3 is TGTGCCAGCAATGGAGGGGGCGGAGATACGCAGTATTTT.

This clonotype showed up just a few times. The chain links TRBV5-5 to TRBJ2-2; 7 positions agree with TRBD2. V was clipped by 5 bases and J by 3 bases; unmatched bases: 10. The CDR3 is 16 residues long. Germline assignment: CDR1 SGHKS and CDR2 YYEKEE (reference sequence). CDR3 region: CASSFLGGDYTGELFF. The CDR3 coding sequence is TGTGCCAGCAGTTTCCTGGGAGGGGATTACACCGGGGAGCTGTTTTTT.

The rearrangement joins TRBV11-2 to TRBJ2-2; D not resolved. Per the germline V gene, CDR1 is SGHAT and CDR2 is FQNNGV. Trimming left V 5 bases short and J 1 base short, with 11 bases between. The length of the CDR3 is 15 residues. The CDR3: CASSPQMGNTGELFF. The CDR3 DNA is TGTGCCAGCAGCCCCCAAATGGGGAACACCGGGGAGCTGTTTTTT.

This clonotype turned up a few times. The chain is built from TRBV10-1 and TRBJ2-1, with 8 positions matching TRBD1. J lost 2 bases, V lost 3 bases, and 3 bases had no gene match. Looked up from germline, CDR1 is WNHNN and CDR2 is SYGVQD (reference sequence). The CDR3 spans 15 residues. The CDR3 loop reads CASSEGTGTYNEQFF. The CDR3 coding sequence is TGCGCCAGCAGTGAAGGGACAGGTACCTACAATGAGCAGTTCTTC.

This clonotype was observed a handful of times. This chain links TRBV25-1 with TRBJ2-3; D is uncertain. Germline CDR1 and CDR2: MGHDK and SYGVNS. This CDR3 is built from 15 residues. V lost 4 bases and J lost 0, with 11 bases in between. CDR3 amino acids: CASSVTLSSTDTQYF. The CDR3 DNA follows: TGTGCCAGCAGTGTTACTCTGTCTAGCACAGATACGCAGTATTTT.

For the CDR3, the DNA is TGTGCCAGCAGTTTAACTCGAGCGATTTTTTCGAATACGCAGTATTTT. Translated: CASSLTRAIFSNTQYF. V and J are TRBV27 and TRBJ2-3; D uncertain. This CDR3 contains 16 residues. Germline V CDR1 and CDR2: MNHEY, SMNVEV (reference sequence). The V end lost 2 bases, the J end lost 7 bases, and 19 bases lay between the germline ends.

This clonotype was seen once. The chain combines TRBV20-1 with TRBJ2-7; 11 positions agree with TRBD1. Germline V gene lookup returns CDR1 DFQATT and CDR2 SNEGSKA (reference sequence). The J segment lost 5 bases and the V segment lost 6 bases, leaving 9 bases of the junction unmatched. This CDR3 spans 14 amino acids. CDR3: CSAMDRGPSDEQYF. The DNA of the CDR3 is TGCAGTGCGATGGACAGGGGGCCTAGCGACGAGCAGTACTTC.

J is TRBJ1-2 and V is TRBV7-2; tentative D call: TRBD1 (6 bases). V dropped 4 bases and J dropped 2 bases, with 11 bases sitting between them. The CDR3 has 14 amino acids. CDR1 is SGHTA and CDR2 is FQGNSA in the germline V gene. CDR3 bases: TGTGCCAGCAGCTCCAACACAGGGAACTATGGCTACACCTTC. It is translated as CASSSNTGNYGYTF.

V and J are TRBV29-1 and TRBJ2-1; TRBD2 aligns across 8 bases. With V trimmed by 4 bases and J by 3 bases, 8 bases remained unmatched. CDR1 and CDR2 (germline): SQVTM, ANQGSEA. This CDR3 is 15 amino acids long. The CDR3 DNA reads TGCAGCGTTGTGAGAACAGCGGGGGTCTACAATGAGCAGTTCTTC. Encoded protein: CSVVRTAGVYNEQFF.

This rearrangement joins TRBV29-1 to TRBJ2-1, with D possibly matching TRBD1 (6 bases). Germline V gene sequence: CDR1 SQVTM, CDR2 ANQGSEA. V dropped 2 bases and J dropped 9 bases, with 14 bases sitting between them. The CDR3 loop spans 13 amino acids. The DNA of the CDR3 is TGCAGCGTTGAAATTACACAGGGTGGTGAGCAGTTCTTC. Translated, it gives CSVEITQGGEQFF.

Concerning this clonotype: The junction departs from the called germline gene at one end, perhaps through a read error. The genes are TRBV12-3 or TRBV12-4 and TRBJ2-7; 11 bases match TRBD1. The CDR3 contains 15 residues. CDR3 loop: CASSWGTGGFYERYF. The CDR3 nucleotides read TGTGCCAGCAGTTGGGGGACAGGGGGTTTCTACGAGCGGTACTTC.

The V call is TRBV5-1, the J call TRBJ2-1; 10 positions match TRBD1. CDR1 and CDR2 from the germline V gene are SGHRS and YFSETQ. There are 12 residues in the CDR3. V lost 5 bases and J lost 10; bases outside the gene matches: 3. The CDR3 sequence: CASRTDRGEQFF. The CDR3 DNA reads as TGCGCCAGCAGAACGGACAGGGGGGAGCAGTTCTTC.

This chain joins TRBV29-1 and TRBJ2-7, with 9 bases fitting TRBD2. The CDR3 has 15 amino acids. Germline V gene data show CDR1 as SQVTM and CDR2 as ANQGSEA. Unmatched junction bases numbered 16, after V lost 7 bases and J lost 6 bases. The CDR3 DNA sequence: TGCAGCGCTTTAATGCGACTAGCGGAGACACCCGAGCAGTACTTC. It translates to CSALMRLAETPEQYF.

The V call is TRBV20-1, the J call TRBJ2-3; D unresolved. The CDR3 is made up of 10 amino acids. CDR1 and CDR2 from the germline V gene are DFQATT and SNEGSKA (reference sequence). With 6 bases removed from V and 6 bases from J, the gap between germline ends came to 7 bases. CDR3 DNA sequence: TGCAGTGCCGTAATGGATACGCAGTATTTT. It translates to CSAVMDTQYF.

V gene TRBV7-8 combines with J gene TRBJ2-3; either TRBD1 or TRBD2 may fit D (5 bases each). CDR3 length: 15 residues. The germline V gene encodes CDR1 SGHVS and CDR2 FQNEAQ. Trimming removed 3 bases from V and 0 bases from J, with 10 bases in between. CDR3 loop: CASSFLRDSTDTQYF. The DNA of the CDR3 is TGTGCCAGCAGCTTTCTTAGGGACAGCACAGATACGCAGTATTTT. The full variable domain, its missing parts supplied by reference TRBV7-8 and TRBJ2-3, is GAGVSQSPRYKVAKRGQDVALRCDPISGHVSLFWYQQALGQGPEFLTYFQNEAQLDKSGLPSDRFFAERPEGSVSTLKIQRTQQEDSAVYLCASSFLRDSTDTQYFGPGTRLTVL.